This T cell receptor (beta chain) comes out of a study of tumor and adjacent non-tumor tissue in lung cancer. Study outcomes and limitations: Compared with tumor, normal lung showed significantly lower TCR diversity.

The template was RNA from unsorted bulk tissue. Trimming took 2 bases from V and 5 from J, leaving 16 bases between them. CDR1 is MDHEN, CDR2 SYDVKM, per germline. The CDR3 is 15 amino acids. This clonotype appeared once. The antigen is unknown. A clone one base away is much larger, so this may be a read error. TCRbeta libraries were built with three rounds of nested PCR, modified from ARM-PCR. From the multiplex PCR reads, TCRdb called clonotypes with MiXCR, one entry per CDR3 protein. The table has approximately 68,000 distinct CDR3 sequences, around 73% seen once; the top ten hold 28%. Sequencing was done on a sample of lung tumor tissue. This TCR was sampled from a man between 60 and 75 years old with non-small cell lung cancer. The rearrangement links TRBV28 to TRBJ2-7; D may be TRBD2 (7 bases). Here the CDR3 DNA reads TGTGCCAGCAGTTTACTGGGAGGGGGGGTTGACGAGCAGTACTTC. This codes for CASSLLGGGVDEQYF.